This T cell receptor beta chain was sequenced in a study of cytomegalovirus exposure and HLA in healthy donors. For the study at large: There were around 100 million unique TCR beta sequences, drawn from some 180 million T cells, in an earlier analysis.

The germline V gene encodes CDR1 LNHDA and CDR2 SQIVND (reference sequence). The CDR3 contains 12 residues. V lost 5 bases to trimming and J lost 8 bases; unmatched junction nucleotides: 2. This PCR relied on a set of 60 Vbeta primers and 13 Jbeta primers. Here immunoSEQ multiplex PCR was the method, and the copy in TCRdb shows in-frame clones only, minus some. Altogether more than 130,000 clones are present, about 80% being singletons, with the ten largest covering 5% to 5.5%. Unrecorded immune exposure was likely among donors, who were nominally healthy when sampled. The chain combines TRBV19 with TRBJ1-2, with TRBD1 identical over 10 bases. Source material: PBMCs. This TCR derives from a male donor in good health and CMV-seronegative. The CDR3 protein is CASSGTGVGYTF. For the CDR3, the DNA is TGTGCCAGTAGTGGGACAGGGGTGGGCTACACCTTC.